One sample yielded the 5 T cell receptor beta chains listed below, sequenced in a study of shared clonotypes between healthy human individuals. Sequencing used immunoSEQ multiplex PCR; TCRdb keeps in-frame clones, though not all of them. The sample records some 2,000,000 clones, approximately 96% being singletons. Sequencing was carried out using naive CD4+ T cells sorted from blood. Noted subset: CD45RA+ positively selected. Every receptor here comes from a man between 18 and 29 years old in good health.

The chain employs TRBV28 and TRBJ1-2; weak D call: TRBD1 (5 bases). This CDR3 spans 13 amino acids. The germline gives CDR1 MDHEN, CDR2 SYDVKM. Trimming removed 1 base from V and 3 bases from J, with 6 bases in between. This chain's CDR3 is CASSLSTDYGYTF. The CDR3 DNA is TGTGCCAGCAGTTTATCGACAGACTATGGCTACACCTTC.

The rearrangement links TRBV7-2 to TRBJ1-3; no clear D gene. V was clipped by 2 bases and J by 1 base, with 6 bases between them. Germline CDR1 and CDR2: SGHTA and FQGNSA. This CDR3 comprises 14 residues. The CDR3 here is CASSLQPSGNTIYF. DNA of the CDR3: TGTGCCAGCAGCTTACAGCCTTCTGGAAACACCATATATTTT.

The DNA for the CDR3 is TGTGCCAGCAGCCCCGGACTAGAGCCCAAGGGCGATACGCAGTATTTT. This codes for CASSPGLEPKGDTQYF. V gene TRBV11-3 combines with J gene TRBJ2-3, with TRBD2 identical over 7 bases. Germline assignment: CDR1 SGHNT and CDR2 YENEEA. V lost 5 bases and J lost 6; bases outside the gene matches: 14. This CDR3 spans 16 amino acids. The whole variable domain, remainder taken from reference TRBV11-3 and TRBJ2-3, is EAGVVQSPRYKIIEKKQPVAFWCNPISGHNTLYWYLQNLGQGPELLIRYENEEAVDDSQLPKDRFSAERLKGVDSTLKIQPAELGDSAVYLCASSPGLEPKGDTQYFGPGTRLTVL.

The chain carries TRBV27 and TRBJ2-7, with 7 positions matching TRBD2. With 2 bases clipped from V and 1 base from J, the junction kept 17 bases outside the gene matches. The CDR3 sequence is 19 residues long. Germline V CDR1 and CDR2: MNHEY, SMNVEV (reference sequence). CDR3 amino acids: CASSLVGRASGTFSYEQYF. CDR3 nucleotide sequence: TGTGCCAGCAGTTTAGTTGGTAGGGCTAGCGGAACCTTTTCCTACGAGCAGTACTTC.

The V call is TRBV6-5, the J call TRBJ2-2; the D gene is possibly TRBD2 (5 bases). The CDR3 is 14 residues long. V was trimmed by 2 bases and J by 6 bases, leaving 10 bases between them. Per germline, CDR1 MNHEY and CDR2 SVGAGI. CDR3: CASSYGRESGELFF. The DNA for the CDR3 is TGTGCCAGCAGTTACGGTCGGGAATCCGGGGAGCTGTTTTTT.